Below are 14 T cell receptor beta chains sequenced from a single sample in a study of T cell repertoires in cytomegalovirus infection. TCRdb fed the reads into MiXCR, producing one record per CDR3 protein. The profile shows approximately 170,000 distinct CDR3 sequences, more than 15% of them singletons. The sequenced sample was CD8+ T cells from PBMCs. The receptors derive from a human donor in good health (CMV status not recorded). Some clones in this sample may be carry-over from other donors' samples.

This rearrangement joins TRBV7-9 to TRBJ1-1, with 10 bases aligning to TRBD1. The trim removed 5 bases at V and 7 bases at J, leaving 7 bases unmatched. CDR3 length equals 14 residues. Germline V gene lookup returns CDR1 SEHNR and CDR2 FQNEAQ (reference sequence). The CDR3 DNA follows: TGTGCCAGCAGCGCGGGACAGGGGAAAAGTGAAGCTTTCTTT. Its protein product is CASSAGQGKSEAFF.

This rearrangement joins TRBV20-1 to TRBJ1-5, with D uncertain. Deletions cut 5 bases from V and 6 bases from J, with 14 bases between. The CDR3 has 13 residues. CDR1 is DFQATT and CDR2 is SNEGSKA in the germline V gene (reference sequence). The CDR3, as DNA: TGCAGTGCTGTTGACGGGCGGGGTCAGCCCCAGCATTTT. Residues: CSAVDGRGQPQHF.

The sample holds a few counts of this clonotype. The rearrangement joins TRBV28 to TRBJ1-4; D gene ambiguous. CDR1 and CDR2 (germline): MDHEN, SYDVKM. The V end lost 3 bases, the J end lost 0 bases, and 8 bases lay between the germline ends. The CDR3 contains 15 residues. CDR3 coding DNA: TGTGCCAGCAGTTTTTCGAGTTCAACTAATGAAAAACTGTTTTTT. It codes for CASSFSSSTNEKLFF.

The genes are TRBV5-4 and TRBJ1-2; D is possibly TRBD1 (5 bases). V lost 4 bases, J lost 5 bases, and 12 bases lay in between. The CDR3 is 13 amino acids. CDR1 is SGHNT and CDR2 is YYREEE in the germline V gene (reference sequence). CDR3 region: CASSPEQDYGYTF. In nucleotides, the CDR3 is TGTGCCAGCAGCCCGGAACAGGATTATGGCTACACCTTC. Full variable domain (missing parts from reference TRBV5-4 and TRBJ1-2): ETGVTQSPTHLIKTRGQQVTLRCSSQSGHNTVSWYQQALGQGPQFIFQYYREEENGRGNFPPRFSGLQFPNYSSELNVNALELDDSALYLCASSPEQDYGYTFGSGTRLTVV.

This clonotype has more than one count but fewer than ten. V usage is TRBV5-1 and J usage is TRBJ2-7, with TRBD1 matching over 10 bases. The CDR3 loop spans 15 amino acids. Germline-derived CDR1 and CDR2 are SGHRS and YFSETQ. The V and J ends lost 4 bases and 4 bases, in that order; junction bases with no gene match: 8. CDR3 coding DNA: TGCGCCAGCAGCACAGGGACAGGGGCGGTGTACGAGCAGTACTTC. Amino acid sequence: CASSTGTGAVYEQYF.

This clonotype was counted between two and nine times. V gene TRBV6-2 or TRBV6-3 combines with J gene TRBJ2-4, with 7 positions matching TRBD2. V dropped 2 bases and J dropped 5; count of bases not matched to a gene: 6. The CDR3 consists of 15 residues. Germline CDR1 reads MNHEY; CDR2 reads SVGEGT. The CDR3 sequence is CASSYLGGGENIQYF. DNA of the CDR3: TGTGCCAGCAGTTACCTGGGTGGGGGGGAAAACATTCAGTACTTC.

The V and J genes are TRBV7-8 and TRBJ1-1, with D perhaps matching TRBD1 (6 bases). V gave up 5 bases and J gave up 6 bases, with 16 bases separating them. The CDR3 length is 14 residues. Germline assignment: CDR1 SGHVS and CDR2 FQNEAQ. The CDR3 DNA reads TGTGCCAGCAGCATCATCTACAGGGAGGCTGAAGCTTTCTTT. Translated, it gives CASSIIYREAEAFF. Using reference TRBV7-8 and TRBJ1-1 for the parts outside the CDR3, the full variable domain is GAGVSQSPRYKVAKRGQDVALRCDPISGHVSLFWYQQALGQGPEFLTYFQNEAQLDKSGLPSDRFFAERPEGSVSTLKIQRTQQEDSAVYLCASSIIYREAEAFFGQGTRLTVV.

In its sample, this clonotype was seen a few times. V usage is TRBV12-3 or TRBV12-4 and J usage is TRBJ2-1; 10 bases map to TRBD2. The ends lost 8 bases at V and 4 bases at J; junction bases unmatched: 2. This CDR3 contains 13 residues. The CDR3: CASLLAGYNEQFF. The CDR3 DNA reads TGTGCCAGCTTACTAGCGGGGTACAATGAGCAGTTCTTC.

The chain recombines TRBV10-2 with TRBJ1-5; D possibly corresponds to TRBD1 (5 bases). Germline V lookup: CDR1 WSHSY, CDR2 SAAADI. CDR3 size: 14 residues. Trimming pared 7 bases from V and 3 bases from J, leaving 13 bases between. CDR3 nucleotide sequence: TGCGCCAGCACAAGTGGACATTCCAATCAGCCCCAGCATTTT. This sequence encodes CASTSGHSNQPQHF.

This clonotype was seen more than once but under ten times. This chain joins TRBV11-3 and TRBJ2-1; D is undetermined. Per the germline V gene, CDR1 is SGHNT and CDR2 is YENEEA. CDR3 length: 19 residues. V shed 5 bases and J shed 0 bases, with 23 bases lying between them. The CDR3 DNA reads as TGTGCCAGCAGCAGAACAAGATGGGATGACACGAGCTCCTACAATGAGCAGTTCTTC. Translated, it gives CASSRTRWDDTSSYNEQFF.

CDR3 sequence reads: CASKRGGTGELFF. In DNA form, the CDR3 reads TGTGCCTCAAAGCGGGGAGGTACCGGGGAGCTGTTTTTT. This sequence joins TRBV11-2 and TRBJ2-2; 7 bases align to TRBD2. The CDR3 is made up of 13 amino acids. The V gene end was trimmed by 11 bases and the J gene end by 5 bases; junction bases not matched to a gene: 8. Looked up from germline, CDR1 is SGHAT and CDR2 is FQNNGV.

There are many counts of this clonotype. This chain uses TRBV7-2 with TRBJ1-2; D perhaps matches TRBD1 (5 bases). Trimming pared 3 bases from V and 4 bases from J, leaving 21 bases between. CDR1 and CDR2 from the germline V gene are SGHTA and FQGNSA. This CDR3 has 17 amino acids. DNA for the CDR3: TGTGCCAGCAGCTTCCCGGGAAGGACTATCGGGGGCTATGGCTACACCTTC. It translates to CASSFPGRTIGGYGYTF.

The V call is TRBV11-2, the J call TRBJ2-7, with D possibly matching TRBD2 (6 bases). The CDR3 length is 14 residues. Looked up from germline, CDR1 is SGHAT and CDR2 is FQNNGV. V lost 5 bases, J lost 7 bases, and 18 bases lay in between. CDR3 residues: CASSPREPLTEQYF. The CDR3 coding sequence is TGTGCCAGCAGCCCTCGGGAGCCGCTAACGGAGCAGTACTTC.

This chain joins TRBV7-2 and TRBJ2-4; a weak D match, TRBD1 (5 bases). CDR3 size: 16 residues. Trimming took off 5 bases at V and 13 bases at J, with 27 bases between the two ends. Germline V CDR1 and CDR2: SGHTA, FQGNSA. The CDR3 protein is CASSQDLGPAKNRQYF. CDR3 coding DNA: TGTGCCAGCAGCCAAGACCTCGGGCCGGCCAAAAACAGGCAGTACTTC.